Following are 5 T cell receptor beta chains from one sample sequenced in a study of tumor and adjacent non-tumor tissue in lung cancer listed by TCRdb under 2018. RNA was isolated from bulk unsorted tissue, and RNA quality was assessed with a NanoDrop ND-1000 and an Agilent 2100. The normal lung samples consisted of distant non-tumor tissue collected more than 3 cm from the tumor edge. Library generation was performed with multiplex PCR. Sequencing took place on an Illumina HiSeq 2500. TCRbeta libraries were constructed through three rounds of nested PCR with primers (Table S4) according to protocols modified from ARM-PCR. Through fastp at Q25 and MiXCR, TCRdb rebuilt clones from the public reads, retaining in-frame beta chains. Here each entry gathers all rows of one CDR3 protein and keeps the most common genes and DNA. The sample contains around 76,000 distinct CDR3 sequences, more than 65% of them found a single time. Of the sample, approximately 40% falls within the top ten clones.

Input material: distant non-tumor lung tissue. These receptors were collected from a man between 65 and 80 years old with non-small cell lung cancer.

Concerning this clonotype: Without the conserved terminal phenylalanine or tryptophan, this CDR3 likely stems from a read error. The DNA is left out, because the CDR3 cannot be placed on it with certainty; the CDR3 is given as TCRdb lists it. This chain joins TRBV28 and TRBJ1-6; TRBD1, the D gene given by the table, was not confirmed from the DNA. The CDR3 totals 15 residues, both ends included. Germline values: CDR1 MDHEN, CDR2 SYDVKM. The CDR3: CASSSEQGAGSPLHL.

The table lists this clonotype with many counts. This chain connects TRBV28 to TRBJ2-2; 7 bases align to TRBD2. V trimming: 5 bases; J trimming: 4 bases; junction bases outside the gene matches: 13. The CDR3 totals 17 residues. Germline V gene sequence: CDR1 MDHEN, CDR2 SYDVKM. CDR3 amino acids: CASSPPLGEGPTGELFF. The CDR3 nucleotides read TGTGCCAGCAGTCCACCTTTGGGGGAGGGCCCCACCGGGGAGCTGTTTTTT. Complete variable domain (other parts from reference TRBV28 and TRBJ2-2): DVKVTQSSRYLVKRTGEKVFLECVQDMDHENMFWYRQDPGLGLRLIYFSYDVKMKEKGDIPEGYSVSREKKERFSLILESASTNQTSMYLCASSPPLGEGPTGELFFGEGSRLTVL.

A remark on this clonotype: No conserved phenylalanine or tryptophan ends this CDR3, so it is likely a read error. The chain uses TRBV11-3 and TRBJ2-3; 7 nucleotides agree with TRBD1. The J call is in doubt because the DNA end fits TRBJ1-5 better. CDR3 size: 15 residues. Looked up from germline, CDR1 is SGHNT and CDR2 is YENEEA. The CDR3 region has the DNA TGTGCCAGCAGCCCAAGACAGGGAGCCACAGATACGCAGCATATA. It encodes CASSPRQGATDTQHI.

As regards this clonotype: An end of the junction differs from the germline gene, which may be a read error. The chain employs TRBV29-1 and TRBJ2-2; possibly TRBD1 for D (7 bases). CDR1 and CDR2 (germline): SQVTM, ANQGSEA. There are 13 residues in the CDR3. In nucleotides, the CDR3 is TGCAGCGTAACAGGGGCGAACACAGGGGAGGTGTTTTTT. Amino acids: CSVTGANTGEVFF.

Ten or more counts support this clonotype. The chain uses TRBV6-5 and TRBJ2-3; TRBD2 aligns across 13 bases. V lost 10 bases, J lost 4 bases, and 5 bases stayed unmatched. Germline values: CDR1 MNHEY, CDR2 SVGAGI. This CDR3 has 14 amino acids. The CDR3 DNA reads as TGTGCCACCGGACTAGCGGGAGTGGCAGATACGCAGTATTTT. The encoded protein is CATGLAGVADTQYF.